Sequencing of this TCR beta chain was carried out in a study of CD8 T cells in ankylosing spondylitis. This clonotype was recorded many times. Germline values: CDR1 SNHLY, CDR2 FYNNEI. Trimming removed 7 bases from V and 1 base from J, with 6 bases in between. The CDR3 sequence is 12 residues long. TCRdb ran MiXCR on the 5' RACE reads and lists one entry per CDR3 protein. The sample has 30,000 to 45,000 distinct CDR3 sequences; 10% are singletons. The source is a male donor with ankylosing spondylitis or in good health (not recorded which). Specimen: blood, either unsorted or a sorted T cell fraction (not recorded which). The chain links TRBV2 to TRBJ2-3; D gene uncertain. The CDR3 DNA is TGTGCCAGCATGCCCCGCACAGATACGCAGTATTTT. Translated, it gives CASMPRTDTQYF.